This T cell receptor beta chain was profiled in a study of cytomegalovirus exposure and HLA in healthy donors. Study at large: Among the 400 or so donors who were genotyped, approximately 76% fell in the genetic ancestry cluster that is associated with self-reported Caucasian donors. Study-wide points: Among immune exposure information, only CMV serostatus was available. Prior analysis indicated that the majority of TCR beta V segments exhibited productivity approximately 87% or approximately 30% of the time.

For this clone: Its antigen is undetermined.

PCR primers comprised 60 Vbeta and 13 Jbeta primers. The table came from immunoSEQ multiplex PCR; TCRdb's copy has only in-frame clones and leaves some out. The sample gives around 130,000 clones, approximately 85% of which show up once; roughly 1.7% is in the top ten. The sample was PBMCs. This TCR derives from a boy between 10 and 17 years old in good health and CMV-seronegative.

The CDR3 spells CASSLLFLSEQYF. CDR3 coding DNA: TGTGCCAGCAGCTTATTGTTTCTGAGCGAGCAGTACTTC. This chain uses TRBV7-6 with TRBJ2-7, with D hard to call. The CDR3 totals 13 residues. The V gene's germline CDR1 is SGHVS and CDR2 FNYEAQ. V lost 2 bases to trimming and J lost 6 bases, with 11 bases between them.